The 11 T cell receptor beta chains reported below all come from one sample, sequenced in a study of tumor-infiltrating lymphocytes in primary liver carcinoma (dated by TCRdb to between 2016 and 2019). Without any cell sorting, total RNA and DNA were extracted together from around 20-30 mg of bulk tissue using the AllPrep DNA/RNA mini kit. The reads were generated on an Illumina HiSeq 2500. Starting from about 500 ng total RNA, TCRbeta-specific cDNA was produced by reverse transcription with a constant-region primer and ProtoScript II reverse transcriptase. Construction of the TCRbeta libraries relied on three nested rounds of multiplex PCR, following a slightly modified ARM-PCR procedure. The first two PCR rounds used multiplex TRBV1-TRBV30 forward primers with a Cbeta reverse primer, each for approximately 11 cycles. TCRdb cleaned the public reads at Q25 with fastp, built clones with MiXCR and kept in-frame beta chains. Records with the same CDR3 protein are collapsed into one entry carrying the most frequent genes and DNA. Within this sample are some 64,000 distinct CDR3 sequences, with about two thirds of them counted one time only. Around 38% of the sample rests with the top ten.

Source material: liver tumor tissue from sampling region 4. What this sample's cell subset or site label stands for: tumor region T4, right-lateral pole. These receptors came from a man aged 35 to 55 with primary liver carcinoma and hepatitis B virus infection.

This clonotype was counted only a few times. The chain recombines TRBV11-2 with TRBJ2-3; maybe TRBD1 (5 bases). The CDR3 covers 15 residues. CDR1 and CDR2 (germline): SGHAT, FQNNGV. V dropped 5 bases and J dropped 5 bases, with 17 bases sitting between them. Here the CDR3 reads CASSPGYRSGDTQYF. The CDR3 coding sequence is TGTGCCAGCAGCCCAGGGTATAGATCGGGAGATACGCAGTATTTT. Full variable domain (rest looked up from reference TRBV11-2 and TRBJ2-3): EAGVAQSPRYKIIEKRQSVAFWCNPISGHATLYWYQQILGQGPKLLIQFQNNGVVDDSQLPKDRFSAERLKGVDSTLKIQPAKLEDSAVYLCASSPGYRSGDTQYFGPGTRLTVL.

In this sample, this clonotype turned up once. At one end, the junction sequence differs from germline, possibly due to a read error. The chain has TRBV11-3 and TRBJ2-2; 8 bases align to TRBD2. Germline V CDR1 and CDR2: SGHNT, YENEEA. This CDR3 is 18 amino acids long. The CDR3 sequence: CASSLERGGRTYTGELFF. In DNA form, the CDR3 reads TGTGCCAGCAGCTTAGAACGAGGCGGGAGGACATACACCGGGGAGCTATTTTTT.

Of note for this clonotype: A junction end diverges from the germline sequence, so it may reflect a read error. The rearrangement joins TRBV11-2 to TRBJ2-2; D might be TRBD2 (6 bases). The CDR3 runs 15 residues. Looked up from germline, CDR1 is SGHAT and CDR2 is FQNNGV. CDR3 nucleotide sequence: TGTGCCAGTAGTCCACGGACTGCGAACACGGGGGATCTGTTTTTT. Protein: CASSPRTANTGDLFF.

As to this clonotype: The CDR3 does not end in the conserved phenylalanine or tryptophan, so this is likely a read error. This chain connects TRBV29-1 to TRBJ2-7, with unresolved D. With 6 bases removed from V and 0 bases from J, the gap between germline ends came to 9 bases. The CDR3 is 12 residues long. Germline V gene data show CDR1 as SQVTM and CDR2 as ANQGSEA. The CDR3 DNA is TGCAGCGTGACTTCGTCCTCCTACGAGCAGTACTCC. This gives the protein CSVTSSSYEQYS.

About this clonotype: At one boundary the junction diverges from the germline segment, which might be a read error. The chain couples TRBV28 to TRBJ2-1, with a possible D match to TRBD2 (5 bases). The V gene's germline CDR1 is MDHEN and CDR2 SYDVKM. The CDR3 covers 13 residues. CDR3 sequence: CASGALEVNEKFF. CDR3 DNA sequence: TGTGCCAGCGGCGCCTTGGAGGTCAATGAGAAGTTCTTC.

As for this clonotype: A junction boundary mismatches the germline segment, possibly from a read error. The chain has TRBV12-3 or TRBV12-4 and TRBJ2-1, with a weak D call TRBD2 (6 bases). This CDR3 is 15 amino acids long. The CDR3: CASSSGATAYNEQLF. The DNA of the CDR3 is TGTGCCAGCAGTTCGGGAGCCACCGCCTACAATGAGCAGCTCTTC.

The rearrangement joins TRBV29-1 to TRBJ2-7, with a tentative D call TRBD1 (5 bases). V lost 6 bases and J 9 bases, leaving 18 bases between the germline ends. Germline V gene lookup returns CDR1 SQVTM and CDR2 ANQGSEA. This CDR3 region has 12 residues. The CDR3 spells CSVTSEGARQYF. The CDR3 DNA reads as TGCAGCGTCACGTCGGAAGGGGCTCGGCAGTACTTC.

The rearrangement links TRBV4-1 to TRBJ2-2; D is unclear. The germline V and J ends were trimmed by 0 bases and 8 bases, with 13 bases remaining between them. Per germline, CDR1 MGHRA and CDR2 YSYEKL. CDR3 length equals 15 residues. As DNA, the CDR3 is TGCGCCAGCAGCCAAGACTTAAGCATTGCGGGGGAGCTGTTTTTT. Protein sequence: CASSQDLSIAGELFF.

Remarks on this clonotype: A junction boundary mismatches the germline segment, possibly from a read error. The rearrangement links TRBV5-4 to TRBJ2-7; 9 bases agree with TRBD1. CDR1 is SGHNT and CDR2 is YYREEE in the germline V gene (reference sequence). The CDR3 is made up of 15 amino acids. For the CDR3, the DNA is TGTGTCAGCAGCCCAACCGGGACAGGGATCATCGAGCAGTACTTC. This translates into CVSSPTGTGIIEQYF.

Only a few counts were recorded for this clonotype. One end of the junction is discordant with germline, which a read error may explain. CDR3: CASSQVDMRYTEAFF. The CDR3 DNA follows: TGCGCCAGCAGCCAAGTGGACATGCGATACACCGAAGCTTTCTTT. The chain carries TRBV4-1 and TRBJ1-1; D may be TRBD1 (5 bases). The CDR3 has 15 residues. Looked up from germline, CDR1 is MGHRA and CDR2 is YSYEKL.

A word on this clonotype: The junction departs from the called germline gene at one end, perhaps through a read error. The J gene is TRBJ2-5, the V gene TRBV6-5, with 7 positions matching TRBD1. CDR3 length equals 13 residues. In germline, CDR1 is MNHEY, CDR2 SVGAGI. The CDR3 nucleotides are TGTGCCAGCAGACGGACAGGCCAAGAGACCCAGTACTTT. Residues: CASRRTGQETQYF.